This TCR beta chain was sequenced in a study of cytomegalovirus exposure and HLA in healthy donors. The CDR3 has 16 amino acids. Trimming shortened V by 2 bases and J by 1 base, and 12 bases separated the two germline ends. The germline gives CDR1 MNHEY, CDR2 SMNVEV (reference sequence). In the PCR, 60 Vbeta and 13 Jbeta primers were used. Generated by immunoSEQ multiplex PCR, the TCRdb table keeps only in-frame clones and is missing some. The sample holds roughly 150,000 clones; more than 65% are singletons and the top ten take 1.6%. This TCR derives from a woman between 25 and 40 years old in good health and CMV-seronegative. The genes are TRBV27 and TRBJ1-5; D may be TRBD1 (5 bases). Sequenced: PBMCs. The CDR3 sequence is CASSLVGAGSNQPQHF. The CDR3 bases are TGTGCCAGCAGTTTAGTTGGGGCCGGGAGCAATCAGCCCCAGCATTTT.